This T cell receptor (beta chain) was obtained from a study of T cell changes during pregnancy in multiple sclerosis. This CDR3 has 15 amino acids. Germline V lookup: CDR1 LNHNV, CDR2 YYDKDF (reference sequence). V lost 0 bases to trimming and J lost 4 bases; unmatched junction nucleotides: 5. The assay was immunoSEQ multiplex PCR, and TCRdb's table has in-frame clones only and misses some. The sample carries under 95,000 clones, roughly 90% recorded once. The V call is TRBV15, the J call TRBJ1-2; 7 bases agree with TRBD1. The clonotype originates from a female donor with multiple sclerosis, enrolled in a pregnancy study. The sequences come from peripheral blood, collected in the second trimester of pregnancy. The CDR3 coding sequence is TGTGCCACCAGCAGAGATAGGGCAGGGGGCTATGGCTACACCTTC. Residues: CATSRDRAGGYGYTF.